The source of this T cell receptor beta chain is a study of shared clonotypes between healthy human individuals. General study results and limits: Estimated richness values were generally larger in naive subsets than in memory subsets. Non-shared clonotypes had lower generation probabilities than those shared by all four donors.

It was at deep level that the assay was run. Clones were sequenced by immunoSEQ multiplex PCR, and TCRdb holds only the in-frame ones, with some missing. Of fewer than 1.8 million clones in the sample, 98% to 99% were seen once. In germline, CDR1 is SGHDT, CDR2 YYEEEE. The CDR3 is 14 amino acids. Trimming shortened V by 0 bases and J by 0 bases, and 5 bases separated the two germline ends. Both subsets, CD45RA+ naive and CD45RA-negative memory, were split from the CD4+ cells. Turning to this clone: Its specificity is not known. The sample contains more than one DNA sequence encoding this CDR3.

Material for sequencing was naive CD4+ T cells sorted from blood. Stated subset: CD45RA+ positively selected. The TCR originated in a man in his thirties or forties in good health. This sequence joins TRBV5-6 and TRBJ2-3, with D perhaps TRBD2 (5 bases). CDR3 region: CASSLGGSTDTQYF. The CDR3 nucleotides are TGTGCCAGCAGCTTGGGCGGGAGCACAGATACGCAGTATTTT.